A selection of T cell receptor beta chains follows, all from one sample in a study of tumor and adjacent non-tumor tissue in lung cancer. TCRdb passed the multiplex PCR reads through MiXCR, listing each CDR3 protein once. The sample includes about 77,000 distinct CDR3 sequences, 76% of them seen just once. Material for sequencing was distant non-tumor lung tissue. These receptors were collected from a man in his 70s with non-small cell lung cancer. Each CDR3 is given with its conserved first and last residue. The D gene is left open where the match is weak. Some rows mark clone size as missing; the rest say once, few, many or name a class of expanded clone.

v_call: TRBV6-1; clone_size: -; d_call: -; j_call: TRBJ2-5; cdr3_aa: CANSESPAGRETQYF; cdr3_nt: TGTGCCAATAGTGAAAGCCCTGCGGGGCGGGAGACCCAGTACTTC
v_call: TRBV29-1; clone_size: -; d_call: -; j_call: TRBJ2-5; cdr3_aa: CGAMHYLQTGQETQYF; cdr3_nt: TGCGGCGCCATGCACTACCTCCAGACAGGTCAAGAGACCCAGTACTTC
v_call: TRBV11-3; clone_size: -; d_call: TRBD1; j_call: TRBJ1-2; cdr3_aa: CASSFPTGARGYTF; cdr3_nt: TGTGCCAGCAGCTTCCCGACAGGGGCGCGAGGCTATACCTTC
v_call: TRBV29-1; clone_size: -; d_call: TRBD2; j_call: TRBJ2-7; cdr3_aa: CSTRTRGMVFF; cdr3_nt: TGCAGCACTAGGACTAGAGGGATGGTTTTTTTC
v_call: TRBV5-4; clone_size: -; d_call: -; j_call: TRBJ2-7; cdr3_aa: CVSSLRPGPTYEHYF; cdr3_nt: TGTGTCAGCAGCTTGAGACCGGGACCGACCTACGAGCACTACTTC
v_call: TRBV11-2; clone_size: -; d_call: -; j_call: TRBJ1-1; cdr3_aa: CASSFANSRNTVALF; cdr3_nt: TGTGCCAGTAGCTTCGCCAATTCAAGGAACACTGTAGCTCTCTTT
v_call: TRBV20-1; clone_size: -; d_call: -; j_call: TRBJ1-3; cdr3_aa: CNARGGGNTIYF; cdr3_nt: TGCAATGCTAGAGGTGGAGGAAATACCATATATTTT
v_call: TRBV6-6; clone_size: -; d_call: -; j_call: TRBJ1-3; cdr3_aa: CASCAGHLSGNTIYF; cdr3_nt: TGTGCCAGCTGCGCCGGACATCTCTCCGGAAACACCATATATTTT
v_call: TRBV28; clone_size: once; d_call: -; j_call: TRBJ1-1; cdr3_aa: CAGSLLSLNTEAFF; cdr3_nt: TGTGCCGGCAGTTTACTCAGTCTGAACACTGAAGCTTTCTTT
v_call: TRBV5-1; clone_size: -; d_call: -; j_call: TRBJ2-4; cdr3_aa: CASSSDCGGINIQYF; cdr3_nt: TGCGCCAGCAGCTCGGACTGCGGAGGGATAAACATTCAGTACTTC
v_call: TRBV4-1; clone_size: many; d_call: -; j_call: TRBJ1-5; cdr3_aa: CASSAGGGADYSNQPQHF; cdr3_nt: TGCGCCAGCAGCGCGGGAGGAGGCGCCGATTATAGCAATCAGCCCCAGCATTTT
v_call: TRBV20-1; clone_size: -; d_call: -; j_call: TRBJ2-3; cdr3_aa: CSAPLGVGPNTQYF; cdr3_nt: TGCAGTGCTCCACTAGGGGTAGGGCCGAATACGCAGTATTTT
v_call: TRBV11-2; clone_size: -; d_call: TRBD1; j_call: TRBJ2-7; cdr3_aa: CASSGDSISHEQYF; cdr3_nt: TGTGCCAGCAGCGGGGACAGCATAAGCCACGAGCAGTATTTC
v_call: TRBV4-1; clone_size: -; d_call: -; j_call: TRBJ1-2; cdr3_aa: CASSQEGRTASWDYNYTF; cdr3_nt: TGCGCCAGCAGCCAAGAGGGACGGACGGCCTCGTGGGACTATAACTACACCTTC
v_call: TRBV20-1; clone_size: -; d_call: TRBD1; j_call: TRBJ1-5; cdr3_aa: CIADPDRDENQPQHF; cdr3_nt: TGCATTGCTGACCCGGACAGGGATGAGAATCAGCCCCAGCATTTT
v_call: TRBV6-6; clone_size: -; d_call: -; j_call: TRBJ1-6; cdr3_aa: CASSRQEGNSPLHF; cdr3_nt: TGTGCCAGCAGCCGTCAAGAAGGTAATTCACCCCTCCACTTT
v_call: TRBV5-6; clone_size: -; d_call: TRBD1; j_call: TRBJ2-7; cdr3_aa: CASSYGQGNYEQYF; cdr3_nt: TGTGCCAGCAGCTATGGACAGGGGAACTACGAGCAGTACTTC
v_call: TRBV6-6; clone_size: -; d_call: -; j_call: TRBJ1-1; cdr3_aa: CASSVPDTEAFF; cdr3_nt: TGTGCCAGCAGTGTGCCCGACACTGAAGCTTTCTTT
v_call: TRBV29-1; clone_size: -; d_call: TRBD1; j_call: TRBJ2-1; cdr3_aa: CSVEVWDSHYNEEFF; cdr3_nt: TGTAGCGTTGAAGTTTGGGACAGCCATTACAATGAGGAGTTCTTC
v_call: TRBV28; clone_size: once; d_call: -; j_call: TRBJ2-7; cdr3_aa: CASSDRGENYEQYF; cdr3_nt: TGTGCCAGTTCGGATAGGGGTGAAAACTACGAGCAGTACTTC
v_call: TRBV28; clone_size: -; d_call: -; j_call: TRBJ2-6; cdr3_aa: CTSNSLRGSGANVLTF; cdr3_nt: TGTACCAGCAATTCTCTCAGGGGATCTGGGGCCAACGTCCTGACTTTC
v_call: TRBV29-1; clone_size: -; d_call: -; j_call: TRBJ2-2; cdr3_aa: CRVGGPANTGDLFF; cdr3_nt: TGCAGAGTTGGGGGGCCTGCGAACACCGGGGATCTGTTTTTT
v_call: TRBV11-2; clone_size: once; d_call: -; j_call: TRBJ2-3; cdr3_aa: CASSRGHSSTDTQYF; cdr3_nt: TGTGCCAGCAGCCGGGGACATTCTAGCACAGATACGCAATATTTT
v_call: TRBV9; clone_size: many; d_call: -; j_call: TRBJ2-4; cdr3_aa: CASSVAGAKNIQYF; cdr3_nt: TGTGCCAGCAGCGTAGCGGGGGCCAAAAACATTCAGTACTTC
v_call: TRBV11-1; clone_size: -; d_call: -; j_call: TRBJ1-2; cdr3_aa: CTSSLCIYGYTF; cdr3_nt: TGTACCAGCAGCTTATGCATATATGGCTACACCTTC
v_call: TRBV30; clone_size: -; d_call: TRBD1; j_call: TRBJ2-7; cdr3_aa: CAWSVETGAPYEQYF; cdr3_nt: TGTGCCTGGAGTGTAGAGACAGGGGCACCCTACGAGCAGTACTTC
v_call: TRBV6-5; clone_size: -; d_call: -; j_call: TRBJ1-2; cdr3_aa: CASSYSHKPANYGYVF; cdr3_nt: TGTGCCAGCAGTTACTCGCACAAACCCGCTAACTATGGCTACGTCTTC
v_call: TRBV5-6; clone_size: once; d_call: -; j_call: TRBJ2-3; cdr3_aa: CASSFGDMQYF; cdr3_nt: TGTGCCAGCAGCTTTGGAGATATGCAGTATTTT
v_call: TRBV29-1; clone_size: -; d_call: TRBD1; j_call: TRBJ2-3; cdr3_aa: CKLLPYVTGGDTGTQYF; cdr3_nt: TGCAAGTTACTCCCATATGTGACAGGGGGGGACACAGGTACGCAGTATTTT
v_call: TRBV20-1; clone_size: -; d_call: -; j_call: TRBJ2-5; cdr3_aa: CSAPRVGGQETQCF; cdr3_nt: TGCAGTGCCCCGCGTGTTGGGGGGCAAGAGACCCAGTGCTTC
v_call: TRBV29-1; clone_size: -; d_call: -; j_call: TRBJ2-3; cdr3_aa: CSVRREFGTDAQYF; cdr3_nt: TGCAGCGTAAGACGGGAGTTCGGCACAGATGCGCAGTATTTT
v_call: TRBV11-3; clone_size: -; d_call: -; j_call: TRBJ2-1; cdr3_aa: CASSPNRSNEQFF; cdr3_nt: TGTGCCAGCAGCCCTAATAGGAGTAATGAGCAGTTCTTC
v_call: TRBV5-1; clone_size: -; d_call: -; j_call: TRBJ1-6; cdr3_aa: CASSLDRILSPLHF; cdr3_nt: TGCGCCAGCAGCTTGGATCGGATCCTCTCACCCCTCCACTTT